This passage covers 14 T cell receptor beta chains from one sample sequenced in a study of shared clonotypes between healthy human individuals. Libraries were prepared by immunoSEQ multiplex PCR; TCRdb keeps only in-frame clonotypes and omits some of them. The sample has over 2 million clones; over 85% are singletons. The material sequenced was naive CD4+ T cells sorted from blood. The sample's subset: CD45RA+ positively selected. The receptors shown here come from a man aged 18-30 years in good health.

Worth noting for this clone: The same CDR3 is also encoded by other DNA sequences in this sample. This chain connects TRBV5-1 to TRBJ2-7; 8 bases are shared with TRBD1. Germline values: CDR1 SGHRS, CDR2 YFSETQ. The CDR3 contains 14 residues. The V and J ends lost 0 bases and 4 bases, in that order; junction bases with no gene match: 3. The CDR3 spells CASSLGQGLYEQYF. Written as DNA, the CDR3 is TGCGCCAGCAGCTTGGGACAGGGGTTATACGAGCAGTACTTC. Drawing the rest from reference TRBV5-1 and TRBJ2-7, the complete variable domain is KAGVTQTPRYLIKTRGQQVTLSCSPISGHRSVSWYQQTPGQGLQFLFEYFSETQRNKGNFPGRFSGRQFSNSRSEMNVSTLELGDSALYLCASSLGQGLYEQYFGPGTRLTVT.

Here the CDR3 reads CASSLRDRGINTGELFF. The DNA for the CDR3 is TGTGCCAGCAGTCTCCGGGACAGGGGGATAAACACCGGGGAGCTGTTTTTT. This chain links TRBV27 with TRBJ2-2, with TRBD1 matching 11 bases. The CDR3 contains 17 residues. Trimming took 5 bases from V and 2 from J; bases not matched to a gene: 7. Germline-derived CDR1 and CDR2 are MNHEY and SMNVEV (reference sequence).

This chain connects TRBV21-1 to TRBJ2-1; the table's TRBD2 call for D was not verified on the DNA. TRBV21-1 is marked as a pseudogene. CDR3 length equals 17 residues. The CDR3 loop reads CASSKGALAGRYNEQFF. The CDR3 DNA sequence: TGTGCCAGCAGCAAAGGGGCACTAGCGGGGAGATACAATGAGCAGTTCTTC.

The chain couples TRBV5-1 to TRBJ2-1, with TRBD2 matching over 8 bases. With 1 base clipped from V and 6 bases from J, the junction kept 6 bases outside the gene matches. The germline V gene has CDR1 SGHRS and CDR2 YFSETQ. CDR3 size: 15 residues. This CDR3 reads CASSLSLAGFNEQFF. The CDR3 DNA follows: TGCGCCAGCAGCTTGAGCCTAGCGGGCTTCAATGAGCAGTTCTTC.

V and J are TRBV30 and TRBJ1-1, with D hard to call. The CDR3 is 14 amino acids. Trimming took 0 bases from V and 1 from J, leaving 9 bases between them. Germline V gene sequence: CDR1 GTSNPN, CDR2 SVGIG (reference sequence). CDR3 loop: CAWSVARRNTEAFF. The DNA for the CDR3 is TGTGCCTGGAGTGTGGCCAGGCGGAACACTGAAGCTTTCTTT. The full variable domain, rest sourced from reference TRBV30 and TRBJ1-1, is SQTIHQWPATLVQPVGSPLSLECTVEGTSNPNLYWYRQAAGRGLQLLFYSVGIGQISSEVPQNLSASRPQDRQFILSSKKLLLSDSGFYLCAWSVARRNTEAFFGQGTRLTVV.

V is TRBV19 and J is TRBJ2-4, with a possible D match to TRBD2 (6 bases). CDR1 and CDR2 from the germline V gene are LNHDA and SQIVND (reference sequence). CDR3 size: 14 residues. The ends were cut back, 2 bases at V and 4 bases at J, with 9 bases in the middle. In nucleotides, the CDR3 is TGTGCCAGTAGTATAAGCGGGCTAAAAAACATTCAGTACTTC. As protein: CASSISGLKNIQYF.

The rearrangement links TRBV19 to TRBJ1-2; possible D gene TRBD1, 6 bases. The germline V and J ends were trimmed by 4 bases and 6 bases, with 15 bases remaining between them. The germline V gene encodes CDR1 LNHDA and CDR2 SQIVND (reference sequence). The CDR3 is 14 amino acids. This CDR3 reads CASSKTDRRDGYTF. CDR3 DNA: TGTGCCAGTAGTAAAACCGACAGGCGAGATGGCTACACCTTC.

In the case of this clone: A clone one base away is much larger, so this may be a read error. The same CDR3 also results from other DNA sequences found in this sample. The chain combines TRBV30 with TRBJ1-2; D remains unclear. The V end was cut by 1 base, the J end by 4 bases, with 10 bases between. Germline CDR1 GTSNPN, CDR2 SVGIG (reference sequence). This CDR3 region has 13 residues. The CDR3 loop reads CAWSGQFGYGYTF. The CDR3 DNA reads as TGTGCCTGGAGTGGGCAGTTTGGCTATGGCTACACCTTC.

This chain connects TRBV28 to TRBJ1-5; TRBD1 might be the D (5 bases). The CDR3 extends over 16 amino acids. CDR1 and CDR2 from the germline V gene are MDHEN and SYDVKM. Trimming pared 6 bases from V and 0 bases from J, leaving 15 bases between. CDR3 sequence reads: CASRNQRGYSNQPQHF. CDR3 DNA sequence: TGTGCCAGCAGGAACCAGAGGGGCTATAGCAATCAGCCCCAGCATTTT.

In DNA form, the CDR3 reads TGTGCCAGCAGTGATGACAACTACGAGCAGTACTTC. This translates into CASSDDNYEQYF. The chain is built from TRBV6-4 and TRBJ2-7; D not resolved. Germline V gives CDR1 MRHNA, CDR2 SNTAGT. This CDR3 is 12 amino acids long. V lost 3 bases, J lost 3 bases, and 6 bases lay in between.

CDR3 nucleotides: TGTGCCAGCAGCTCATCGGCGGATTACCAAGAGACCCAGTACTTC. Protein product: CASSSSADYQETQYF. The V call is TRBV7-2, the J call TRBJ2-5; no definite D call. This CDR3 is 15 amino acids long. Germline CDR1 is SGHTA and CDR2 is FQGNSA. The V gene lost 4 bases and the J gene lost 0 bases, with 12 bases spanning the gap.

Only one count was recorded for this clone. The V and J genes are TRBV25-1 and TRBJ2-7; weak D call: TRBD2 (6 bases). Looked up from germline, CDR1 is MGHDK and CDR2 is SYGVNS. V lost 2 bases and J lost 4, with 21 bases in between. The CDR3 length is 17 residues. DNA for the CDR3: TGTGCCAGCAGTGAACGGGGGACCCTTCGGGAGACATACGAGCAGTACTTC. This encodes CASSERGTLRETYEQYF.

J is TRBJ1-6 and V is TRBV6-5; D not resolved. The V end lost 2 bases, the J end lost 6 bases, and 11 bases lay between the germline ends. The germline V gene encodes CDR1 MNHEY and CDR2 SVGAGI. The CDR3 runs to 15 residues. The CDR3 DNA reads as TGTGCCAGCAGTTACGATGGGCAAAGTAATTCACCCCTCCACTTT. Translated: CASSYDGQSNSPLHF.

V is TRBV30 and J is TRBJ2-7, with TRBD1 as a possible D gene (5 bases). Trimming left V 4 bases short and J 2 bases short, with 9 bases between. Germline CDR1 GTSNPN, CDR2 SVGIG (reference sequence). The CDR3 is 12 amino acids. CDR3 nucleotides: TGTGCCTGGACAGGGAATCCCTACGAGCAGTACTTC. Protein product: CAWTGNPYEQYF.